Sequencing of this T cell receptor (beta chain) was carried out in a study of cytomegalovirus exposure and HLA in healthy donors. Study background: The approximately 660 first-cohort repertoires shared a platform with the approximately 110 validation repertoires, as reported in a later analysis.

TCRdb keeps only in-frame clones here, not all; method: immunoSEQ multiplex PCR. The sample contains more than 200,000 clones, about 88% of which appear only once. Separation from the roughly 670-subject first cohort characterized the roughly 130-subject validation cohort, to which the donors belonged. Germline lookup yields CDR1 SGHNT and CDR2 YYREEE (reference sequence). There are 11 residues in the CDR3. V was cut by 0 bases and J by 6 bases, with 3 bases left in between. General study findings and limits: The tendency of first-cohort TCR clusters to co-occur in the 100 to 150 validation repertoires was identified by a subsequent analysis. Under in vitro conditions, three CMV-associated chains were confirmed as specific for CMV antigens.

This clone was seen only a few times. Its antigen is currently unknown. The sequence came from a man between 18 and 35 years old in good health and CMV-seropositive. Sample: PBMCs. This chain links TRBV5-4 with TRBJ1-2; D gene uncertain. CDR3 coding DNA: TGTGCCAGCAGCTTGGCCGATGGCTACACCTTC. The encoded protein is CASSLADGYTF.